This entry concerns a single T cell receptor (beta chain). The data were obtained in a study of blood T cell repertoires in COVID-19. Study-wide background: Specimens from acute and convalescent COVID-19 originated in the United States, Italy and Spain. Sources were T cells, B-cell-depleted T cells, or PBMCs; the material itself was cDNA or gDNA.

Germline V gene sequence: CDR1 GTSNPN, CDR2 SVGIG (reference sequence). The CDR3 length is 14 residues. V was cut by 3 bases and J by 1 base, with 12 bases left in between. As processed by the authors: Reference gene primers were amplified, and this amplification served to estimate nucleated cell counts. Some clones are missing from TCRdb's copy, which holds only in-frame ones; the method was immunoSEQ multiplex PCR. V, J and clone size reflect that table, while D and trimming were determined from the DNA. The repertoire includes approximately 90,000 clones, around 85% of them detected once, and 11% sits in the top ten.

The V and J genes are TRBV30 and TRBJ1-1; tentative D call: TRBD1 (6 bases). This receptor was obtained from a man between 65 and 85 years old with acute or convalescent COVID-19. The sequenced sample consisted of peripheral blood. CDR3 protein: CAWSVGGPNTEAFF. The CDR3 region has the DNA TGTGCCTGGAGCGTCGGGGGGCCGAACACTGAAGCTTTCTTT.